Sequencing of this TCR beta chain was carried out in a study of blood T cell repertoires in COVID-19. In the study overall: Samples taken during acute and convalescent COVID-19 were collected in the United States, Italy and Spain.

As handled by the study authors: The authors estimated nucleated cell counts from reference gene primer amplification. Using immunoSEQ multiplex PCR, the repertoire was profiled, and TCRdb retains in-frame clones only, with some absent. The DNA was the basis for D and trimming; V, J and clone size are from that table. The table records almost 45,000 clones, roughly 70% of them present only once. Germline CDR1 reads SGHRS; CDR2 reads YFSETQ. The germline V and J ends were trimmed by 4 bases and 1 base, with 12 bases remaining between them. The CDR3 spans 14 residues. This clonotype was sampled from a man aged 80 or over with acute or convalescent COVID-19. Sequenced sample: peripheral blood. The chain has TRBV5-1 and TRBJ2-7, with D tentatively TRBD2 (5 bases). The CDR3 DNA follows: TGCGCCAGCAGCCCCCAAACTAGATCCTACGAGCAGTACTTC. Residues: CASSPQTRSYEQYF. Variable domain in full (rest from reference TRBV5-1 and TRBJ2-7): KAGVTQTPRYLIKTRGQQVTLSCSPISGHRSVSWYQQTPGQGLQFLFEYFSETQRNKGNFPGRFSGRQFSNSRSEMNVSTLELGDSALYLCASSPQTRSYEQYFGPGTRLTVT.